A selection of T cell receptor beta chains follows, all from one sample in a study of beta chain features in type 1 diabetes. Produced via immunoSEQ multiplex PCR; TCRdb's table is partial and in-frame only. The sample records a few hundred thousand clones, roughly a tenth being singletons. The source material was naive CD4+ T cells from blood. Receptors originate from a man younger than 45 with type 1 diabetes. The CDR3 runs from the conserved cysteine through the conserved F or W. A D gene is named only where the DNA matches it firmly. Clone size is stated in some rows and not others, as once, few, many or a class when expanded.

cdr3_length j_call d_call clone_size v_call cdr3_nt cdr3_aa
13 TRBJ2-1 . few TRBV7-2 TGTGCCAGCAGCCAAGACAGAGACAATGAGCAGTTCTTC CASSQDRDNEQFF
15 TRBJ2-5 . . TRBV5-1 TGCGCCAGCAGCGTACCTACAGGGATAGGAGAGACCCAGTACTTC CASSVPTGIGETQYF
14 TRBJ2-7 TRBD1 . TRBV27 TGTGCCAGCAGTCCCAGGACAGGGGCATACGAGCAGTACTTC CASSPRTGAYEQYF
13 TRBJ1-5 . few TRBV28 TGTGCCAGCAGCCGAGATAGCAATCAGCCCCAGCATTTT CASSRDSNQPQHF
15 TRBJ2-7 . few TRBV7-9 TGTGCCAGCAGCTTAGTACCGACAGGCCCCTACGAGCAGTACTTC CASSLVPTGPYEQYF
13 TRBJ1-6 . few TRBV5-6 TGTGCCAGCAGCTCCGGCCGTACAGTGCCCCTCCACTTT CASSSGRTVPLHF
11 TRBJ2-5 . . TRBV7-2 TGTGCCAGCAGAAGCGGGGAGACCCAGTACTTC CASRSGETQYF
13 TRBJ2-4 TRBD2 few TRBV5-1 TGCGCCAGCAGCCCCTCGGGACTAGAACGATGGTACTTC CASSPSGLERWYF
15 TRBJ2-1 . few TRBV5-1 TGCGCCAGCAGCTTGAGTAGCCCGGTATACAATGAGCAGTTCTTC CASSLSSPVYNEQFF
16 TRBJ2-2 TRBD2 few TRBV9 TGTGCCAGCAGCGTAATCCCTAGCGGGGATCCCGGGGAGCTGTTTTTT CASSVIPSGDPGELFF
13 TRBJ2-5 TRBD1 few TRBV19 TGTGCCACTCGTGACAGGGGCCAAGAGACCCAGTACTTC CATRDRGQETQYF
15 TRBJ1-5 . . TRBV28 TGTGCCAGCAGTTTATTCAGGTATAGCAATCAGCCCCAGCATTTT CASSLFRYSNQPQHF
15 TRBJ2-1 TRBD1 few TRBV27 TGTGCCAGCTGTAAGGACAGGGCCTCCTACAATGAGCAGTTCTTC CASCKDRASYNEQFF
14 TRBJ2-5 TRBD2 . TRBV5-1 TGCGCCAGCAGTACGGCTAGCGGGGCTAAGACCCAGTACTTC CASSTASGAKTQYF
14 TRBJ2-5 TRBD2 . TRBV11-2 TGTGCCAGCAGCCACCGGGACTACAAGGAGACCCAGTACTTC CASSHRDYKETQYF
14 TRBJ2-5 . . TRBV7-9 TGTGCCAGCAGCTCTCTCCCTGGGCCAGAGACCCAGTACTTC CASSSLPGPETQYF
14 TRBJ2-5 . few TRBV7-3 TGTGCCAGCAGCTTAGGGGGGGCAGGGGAGACCCAGTACTTC CASSLGGAGETQYF
13 TRBJ2-5 TRBD1 few TRBV5-4 TGTGCCAGCAGCTTGGGACAGGGGGAGACCCAGTACTTC CASSLGQGETQYF
15 TRBJ2-1 . few TRBV5-1 TGCGCCAGCAGCCTTACGGACTACTTATACAATGAGCAGTTCTTC CASSLTDYLYNEQFF
15 TRBJ2-3 TRBD2 . TRBV4-3 TGCGCCAGCAGCCCGGGGGGGGGCGATATAAATACGCAGTATTTT CASSPGGGDINTQYF
16 TRBJ1-1 . . TRBV9 TGTGCCAGCAGCCTCCTCCAGGGGCCGCCGGCCACTGAAGCTTTCTTT CASSLLQGPPATEAFF
12 TRBJ1-6 . few TRBV11-2 TGTGCCAGCAGCCTCTCAATCGGGACCCTCCACTTT CASSLSIGTLHF
19 TRBJ2-1 TRBD2 . TRBV28 TGTGCCAGCAGTCTCTACTACGGGACTAGCGGGGGTGGCTGGGATGAGCAGTTCTTC CASSLYYGTSGGGWDEQFF
15 TRBJ2-2 . few TRBV11-2 TGTGCCAGCAGCTCACTCGGTTGGAACACCGGGGAGCTGTTTTTT CASSSLGWNTGELFF
15 TRBJ1-2 TRBD1 few TRBV5-6 TGTGCCAGCAGCTACCCCGGACAGGGAAACTATGGCTACACCTTC CASSYPGQGNYGYTF
13 TRBJ2-5 TRBD2 few TRBV29-1 TGCAGCGCACCGACTAGCGGGGGAGAGACCCAGTACTTC CSAPTSGGETQYF
13 TRBJ1-1 . . TRBV2 TGTGCCAGCATCAGCAGGGCGAACACTGAAGCTTTCTTT CASISRANTEAFF
15 TRBJ1-2 . . TRBV5-1 TGCGCCACCACAATTGACCCCGGGACACCTCGGGGCTACACCTTC CATTIDPGTPRGYTF
18 TRBJ2-6 TRBD1 few TRBV5-4 TGTGCCAGCAGCTGGACCGGGACAGGGGCCTCTGGGGCCAACGTCCTGACTTTC CASSWTGTGASGANVLTF
14 TRBJ2-7 . . TRBV18 TGTGCCAGCTCACGGGACATCGACTCGGGCGAGCAGTACTTC CASSRDIDSGEQYF
16 TRBJ2-1 TRBD2 . TRBV4-2 TGTGCCAGCAGCCGCGGTGGAGCGGGGGGGCGGGATGAGCAGTTCTTC CASSRGGAGGRDEQFF